A single sample is the source of the 15 T cell receptor beta chains below, sequenced in a study of shared clonotypes between healthy human individuals. Using immunoSEQ multiplex PCR, the repertoire was profiled, and TCRdb retains in-frame clones only, with some absent. Of around 2.1 million clones listed, around 95% are singletons. Material for sequencing was naive CD4+ T cells sorted from blood. This sample's subset: CD45RA+ positively selected. All receptors come from a young man in good health.

This chain connects TRBV5-1 to TRBJ2-7; TRBD1 aligns across 9 bases. V lost 4 bases to trimming and J lost 6 bases; unmatched junction nucleotides: 8. Germline assignment: CDR1 SGHRS and CDR2 YFSETQ. The CDR3 has 14 amino acids. CDR3 nucleotides: TGCGCCAGCAGCCTTGGGACAGGGTTTTTCGAGCAGTACTTC. Protein product: CASSLGTGFFEQYF.

The J gene is TRBJ2-1, the V gene TRBV6-6, with a possible D match to TRBD1 (6 bases). The V and J ends lost 7 bases and 4 bases respectively, with 11 bases between them. CDR1 and CDR2 (germline): MNHNY, SVGAGI (reference sequence). The CDR3 spans 13 residues. Here the CDR3 DNA reads TGTGCCAGCACCGTGCAGGGGTACAATGAGCAGTTCTTC. Residues: CASTVQGYNEQFF.

The J gene is TRBJ2-7, the V gene TRBV18, with 11 bases that match TRBD2. The germline CDR1 and CDR2 sequences are KGHSH and LQKENI. The trim removed 1 base at V and 4 bases at J, leaving 6 bases unmatched. CDR3 length equals 16 residues. The CDR3 is CASSPLPSGGRYEQYF. The CDR3 coding sequence is TGTGCCAGCTCACCACTCCCTAGCGGGGGGCGGTACGAGCAGTACTTC. Looking up the rest from reference TRBV18 and TRBJ2-7 gives the full variable domain: NAGVMQNPRHLVRRRGQEARLRCSPMKGHSHVYWYRQLPEEGLKFMVYLQKENIIDESGMPKERFSAEFPKEGPSILRIQQVVRGDSAAYFCASSPLPSGGRYEQYFGPGTRLTVT.

This chain joins TRBV6-4 and TRBJ1-3; 7 bases match TRBD1. Germline CDR1 MRHNA, CDR2 SNTAGT. With V trimmed by 9 bases and J by 3 bases, 11 bases remained unmatched. The CDR3 sequence is 15 residues long. The CDR3 DNA follows: TGTGCCAGTCCCCCTAGACAGGGTTATGGAAACACCATATATTTT. As protein: CASPPRQGYGNTIYF.

The chain employs TRBV6-7 and TRBJ2-4, with 15 bases matching TRBD2. TRBV6-7 is reported as an ORF; its role is uncertain. Germline trimming cut 5 bases from V and 6 bases from J; bases unmatched to any gene: 8. The CDR3 is 17 residues long. The CDR3 spells CASSTWTSGRAGNIQYF. CDR3 nucleotides: TGTGCCAGCAGTACGTGGACTAGCGGGAGGGCGGGAAACATTCAGTACTTC.

This clone appeared once. The J gene is TRBJ2-6, the V gene TRBV28, with no clear D. CDR3 length: 16 residues. V shed 1 base and J shed 1 base, with 8 bases lying between them. Germline V gene lookup returns CDR1 MDHEN and CDR2 SYDVKM. The CDR3 here is CASSLLWVSGANVLTF. CDR3 in DNA: TGTGCCAGCAGTTTATTGTGGGTATCTGGGGCCAACGTCCTGACTTTC.

This chain connects TRBV7-2 to TRBJ2-1, with D possibly matching TRBD1 (7 bases). Trimming took off 5 bases at V and 6 bases at J, with 14 bases between the two ends. CDR1 and CDR2 (germline): SGHTA, FQGNSA. This CDR3 has 14 residues. The CDR3 is CASSQGGQFNEQFF. CDR3 DNA: TGTGCCAGCAGCCAGGGGGGACAGTTCAATGAGCAGTTCTTC.

V and J are TRBV6-5 and TRBJ1-2; D gene uncertain. The CDR3 is 13 amino acids. Germline V gene lookup returns CDR1 MNHEY and CDR2 SVGAGI. The V gene lost 5 bases and the J gene lost 3 bases, with 10 bases spanning the gap. The CDR3 bases are TGTGCCAGCAGTCGGAAGGGTGACTATGGCTACACCTTC. This codes for CASSRKGDYGYTF.

The chain combines TRBV7-2 with TRBJ2-5, with D perhaps matching TRBD1 (6 bases). V lost 3 bases and J lost 3, with 14 bases in between. The CDR3 loop spans 15 amino acids. Germline assignment: CDR1 SGHTA and CDR2 FQGNSA. This CDR3 reads CASSFTGQLEETQYF. CDR3 in DNA: TGTGCCAGCAGCTTTACAGGGCAACTCGAAGAGACCCAGTACTTC.

The chain recombines TRBV4-1 with TRBJ1-4, with D perhaps matching TRBD1 (5 bases). CDR3 size: 16 residues. Trimming took 1 base from V and 3 from J, leaving 12 bases between them. The germline V gene encodes CDR1 MGHRA and CDR2 YSYEKL. The CDR3 bases are TGCGCCAGCAGCCAAGGGGCAGGGACTGCTAATGAAAAACTGTTTTTT. Its translation is CASSQGAGTANEKLFF.

J is TRBJ2-1 and V is TRBV9, with a possible D match to TRBD1 (5 bases). CDR1 and CDR2 (germline): SGDLS, YYNGEE. CDR3 length equals 15 residues. The V end was cut by 6 bases, the J end by 0 bases, with 13 bases between. Here the CDR3 reads CASNSRQGSYNEQFF. The CDR3 DNA follows: TGTGCCAGCAACTCGAGGCAGGGCTCCTACAATGAGCAGTTCTTC.

This chain uses TRBV7-6 with TRBJ1-4, with 7 bases lining up with TRBD1. The CDR3 sequence is 15 residues long. V lost 0 bases to trimming and J lost 6 bases; unmatched junction nucleotides: 4. CDR1 is SGHVS, CDR2 FNYEAQ, per germline. The CDR3 DNA reads as TGTGCCAGCAGCTTAGCCTTGGGACAGTATGAAAAACTGTTTTTT. Residues: CASSLALGQYEKLFF.

The rearrangement links TRBV5-4 to TRBJ2-2; D call uncertain. The CDR3 runs 19 residues. From germline, CDR1 is SGHNT and CDR2 YYREEE (reference sequence). V was cut by 0 bases and J by 1 base, with 19 bases left in between. The CDR3 DNA follows: TGTGCCAGCAGCTTGGGGTGGCGGACCACTCCGGGGAACACCGGGGAGCTGTTTTTT. This sequence encodes CASSLGWRTTPGNTGELFF.

V usage is TRBV7-2 and J usage is TRBJ2-5, with 8 nucleotides matching TRBD2. V was pared by 1 base and J by 2 bases, with 3 bases of the junction left unmatched. The germline V gene has CDR1 SGHTA and CDR2 FQGNSA. The CDR3 sequence is 15 residues long. The CDR3 reads CASSLGIAGQETQYF. The CDR3 region has the DNA TGTGCCAGCAGCTTAGGGATAGCGGGGCAAGAGACCCAGTACTTC.

The CDR3: CASSYSDSKGQGYTF. CDR3 DNA: TGTGCCAGCAGTTACTCCGACTCAAAGGGTCAGGGCTACACCTTC. V gene TRBV6-6 combines with J gene TRBJ1-2; the D is unclear. The CDR3 runs 15 residues. Trimming shortened V by 0 bases and J by 8 bases, and 16 bases separated the two germline ends. CDR1 and CDR2 from the germline V gene are MNHNY and SVGAGI (reference sequence).